Shown below are 28 T cell receptor beta chains from a single sample sequenced in a study of identical twins. MiXCR, run by TCRdb on the 5' RACE reads, gives a single entry per CDR3 protein. The data show around 490,000 distinct CDR3 sequences, with about a fifth seen just once and approximately 0.52% held by the top ten. These sequences were also reported in another study, on yellow fever vaccine responses in identical twins.

Sequencing was carried out using CD4+ T cells sorted from blood. The receptors shown here come from a woman between 18 and 29 years old in good health.

This clonotype was detected a few times. The chain combines TRBV24-1 with TRBJ2-1; TRBD2 matches 14 bases. With 6 bases clipped from V and 6 bases from J, the junction kept 3 bases outside the gene matches. The germline V gene encodes CDR1 KGHDR and CDR2 SFDVKD. The length of the CDR3 is 15 residues. CDR3 in DNA: TGTGCCACCAGTATGACTAGCGGGAGGGTCAATGAGCAGTTCTTC. It codes for CATSMTSGRVNEQFF.

This clonotype turned up a few times. The genes are TRBV27 and TRBJ1-5; D gene ambiguous. Trimming cost V 4 bases and J 1 base, with 17 bases left between them. CDR3 length: 17 residues. Germline lookup yields CDR1 MNHEY and CDR2 SMNVEV (reference sequence). The CDR3 DNA sequence: TGTGCCAGCAGTTCGGACGGGTTTCTAGGGAGCAATCAGCCCCAGCATTTT. Its translation is CASSSDGFLGSNQPQHF.

This clonotype occurred many times. The rearrangement uses TRBV5-1 and TRBJ2-1; D possibly corresponds to TRBD2 (5 bases). Germline V lookup: CDR1 SGHRS, CDR2 YFSETQ. Trimming removed 1 base from V and 7 bases from J, with 15 bases in between. This CDR3 has 15 residues. CDR3 region: CASSLSPGSPNEQFF. Written as DNA, the CDR3 is TGCGCCAGCAGCTTGAGTCCGGGGTCACCAAATGAGCAGTTCTTC.

This sequence joins TRBV5-1 and TRBJ2-3; the D gene is possibly TRBD2 (5 bases). Germline CDR1 SGHRS, CDR2 YFSETQ. Trimming left V 4 bases short and J 2 bases short, with 14 bases between. The CDR3 contains 15 residues. Here the CDR3 DNA reads TGCGCCAGCAGCCCCAGCGGCGTAACCACAGATACGCAGTATTTT. Translating it yields CASSPSGVTTDTQYF.

The chain links TRBV2 to TRBJ2-2, with a weak D call TRBD1 (5 bases). CDR1 and CDR2 from the germline V gene are SNHLY and FYNNEI. The CDR3 has 13 residues. V lost 5 bases and J 4 bases, leaving 8 bases between the germline ends. For the CDR3, the DNA is TGTGCCAGCAGTCGACAGCCCACCGGGGAGCTGTTTTTT. This gives the protein CASSRQPTGELFF.

The V gene is TRBV3-1, the J gene TRBJ2-7; the D is unclear. CDR1 LGHDT and CDR2 YNNKEL come from the germline V gene (reference sequence). V was shortened by 4 bases and J by 6 bases, with 10 bases between the two germline ends. The CDR3 totals 12 residues. The CDR3 sequence is CASSPTGCEQYF. The CDR3 DNA sequence: TGTGCCAGCAGCCCGACCGGCTGCGAGCAGTACTTC.

This clonotype occurred a few times. This chain links TRBV23-1 with TRBJ2-7; D is perhaps TRBD2 (7 bases). TRBV23-1 is reported as an ORF; its role is uncertain. Trimming removed 6 bases at V and 7 bases at J, with 19 bases between. This CDR3 has 14 amino acids. CDR3 bases: TGCGCCAGCAGGCCGGGGGCGGGGGTCGAGGAGCAGTACTTC. Protein sequence: CASRPGAGVEEQYF.

The chain combines TRBV12-3 or TRBV12-4 with TRBJ2-1; D uncertain. Trimming took 5 bases from V and 0 from J, leaving 11 bases between them. The CDR3 consists of 15 residues. In DNA, the CDR3 is TGTGCCAGCAGTGACGTCGGTACCTCCTACAATGAGCAGTTCTTC. It encodes CASSDVGTSYNEQFF.

This clonotype was detected a few times. The V gene is TRBV12-3 or TRBV12-4, the J gene TRBJ1-1; the D gene is possibly TRBD1 (5 bases). The CDR3 covers 16 residues. V dropped 0 bases and J dropped 5 bases, with 16 bases sitting between them. The CDR3 coding sequence is TGTGCCAGCAGTTTAGCGGTCTTGGGGCTAGGGACTGAAGCTTTCTTT. Protein sequence: CASSLAVLGLGTEAFF.

Only one count was recorded for this clonotype. V is TRBV5-1 and J is TRBJ2-1; TRBD1 might be the D (6 bases). CDR1 and CDR2 from the germline V gene are SGHRS and YFSETQ. The CDR3 has 15 amino acids. Deletions cut 0 bases from V and 7 bases from J, with 14 bases between. The CDR3 reads CASSLEGERRNEQFF. CDR3 sequence (DNA): TGCGCCAGCAGCTTGGAGGGGGAGAGGAGGAATGAGCAGTTCTTC.

The chain couples TRBV7-2 to TRBJ2-3; possible D gene TRBD2, 7 bases. CDR1 is SGHTA, CDR2 FQGNSA, per germline. This CDR3 has 16 amino acids. V shed 4 bases and J shed 0 bases, with 14 bases lying between them. CDR3: CASSSLGGRSTDTQYF. The CDR3 DNA is TGTGCCAGCAGCTCCCTCGGGGGGCGGAGCACAGATACGCAGTATTTT.

The sample holds a few counts of this clonotype. The genes are TRBV5-1 and TRBJ1-2; maybe TRBD1 (6 bases). CDR3 length: 14 residues. CDR1 is SGHRS, CDR2 YFSETQ, per germline. Trimming shortened V by 4 bases and J by 3 bases, and 13 bases separated the two germline ends. CDR3 nucleotides: TGCGCCAGCAGCCCTCGGAACAGGGACTATGGCTACACCTTC. Protein product: CASSPRNRDYGYTF.

The chain employs TRBV5-1 and TRBJ1-1; D is perhaps TRBD1 (5 bases). Trimming shortened V by 4 bases and J by 2 bases, and 15 bases separated the two germline ends. The CDR3 loop spans 15 amino acids. Germline values: CDR1 SGHRS, CDR2 YFSETQ. The CDR3 loop is CASSPMDTFNTEAFF. CDR3 DNA sequence: TGCGCCAGCAGCCCCATGGACACATTTAACACTGAAGCTTTCTTT.

CDR3 region: CATRTPGDNEQFF. CDR3 bases: TGTGCCACCCGGACACCGGGGGACAATGAGCAGTTCTTC. The chain couples TRBV6-6 to TRBJ2-1; a weak D match, TRBD2 (6 bases). The CDR3 is 13 amino acids. CDR1 is MNHNY, CDR2 SVGAGI, per germline (reference sequence). Trimming removed 10 bases at V and 5 bases at J, with 15 bases between.

This clonotype was counted between two and nine times. The chain recombines TRBV12-3 or TRBV12-4 with TRBJ2-2, with D maybe TRBD2 (5 bases). Trimming stripped 7 bases from V and 2 bases from J, with 17 bases between. The length of the CDR3 is 16 residues. The CDR3 is CASIILRGVNTGELFF. The CDR3 DNA follows: TGTGCCAGCATCATACTACGGGGTGTTAACACCGGGGAGCTGTTTTTT.

The chain uses TRBV6-5 and TRBJ2-2; 9 positions agree with TRBD2. Looked up from germline, CDR1 is MNHEY and CDR2 is SVGAGI. The CDR3 is 16 residues long. V gave up 4 bases and J gave up 4 bases; unmatched junction bases: 7. The CDR3 protein is CASSSLAGTGTGELFF. For the CDR3, the DNA is TGTGCCAGCAGTTCCCTAGCGGGGACCGGCACCGGGGAGCTGTTTTTT.

This chain connects TRBV7-8 to TRBJ2-5, with 9 positions matching TRBD1. J was trimmed by 2 bases and V by 7 bases; bases with no gene match: 5. Germline CDR1 is SGHVS and CDR2 is FQNEAQ. This CDR3 is 14 amino acids long. The CDR3: CASNTGTGQETQYF. CDR3 sequence (DNA): TGTGCCAGCAACACCGGGACAGGGCAAGAGACCCAGTACTTC.

This clonotype has a handful of counts. The chain links TRBV3-1 to TRBJ1-5, with D tentatively TRBD1 (5 bases). Trimming left V 3 bases short and J 10 bases short, with 16 bases between. CDR3 length equals 14 residues. Germline CDR1 is LGHDT and CDR2 is YNNKEL (reference sequence). The DNA for the CDR3 is TGTGCCAGCAGCCAGGGGGGTATTGATATACCCCAGCATTTT. This translates into CASSQGGIDIPQHF.

The chain recombines TRBV6-1 with TRBJ2-1, with D uncertain. Trimming cost V 0 bases and J 0 bases, with 9 bases left between them. Germline V gene data show CDR1 as MNHNS and CDR2 as SASEGT. CDR3 length: 16 amino acids. CDR3 protein: CASSEARLSSYNEQFF. The CDR3 region has the DNA TGTGCCAGCAGTGAAGCCCGACTGAGCTCCTACAATGAGCAGTTCTTC.

The chain combines TRBV20-1 with TRBJ2-7, with a weak D call TRBD2 (7 bases). Germline loops: CDR1 DFQATT, CDR2 SNEGSKA (reference sequence). The V end was cut by 5 bases, the J end by 0 bases, with 11 bases between. The length of the CDR3 is 13 residues. The CDR3 reads CSAAGAGSYEQYV. CDR3 bases: TGCAGTGCTGCGGGGGCGGGCTCCTACGAGCAGTACGTC.

This clonotype has a handful of counts. This chain uses TRBV12-3 or TRBV12-4 with TRBJ2-2, with D possibly being TRBD1 or TRBD2 (5 bases each). The V end lost 7 bases, the J end lost 5 bases, and 17 bases lay between the germline ends. This CDR3 has 15 residues. The CDR3 reads CASNSYGGRTGELFF. CDR3 bases: TGTGCCAGCAACTCCTATGGGGGAAGGACCGGGGAGCTGTTTTTT.

There are a few counts of this clonotype. V is TRBV20-1 and J is TRBJ1-2; TRBD1 matches at 9 bases. The CDR3 runs 15 residues. Germline CDR1 and CDR2: DFQATT and SNEGSKA (reference sequence). The V segment lost 0 bases and the J segment 2 bases; nucleotides outside the gene matches: 4. The CDR3 DNA is TGCAGTGCTAGAGATCCCGGACAGGGGAACTATGGCTACACCTTC. Translated: CSARDPGQGNYGYTF.

This clonotype was seen a few times. The chain couples TRBV29-1 to TRBJ2-1; 7 positions match TRBD2. CDR1 is SQVTM, CDR2 ANQGSEA, per germline. CDR3 length equals 15 residues. With V trimmed by 6 bases and J by 5 bases, 13 bases remained unmatched. CDR3 protein: CSVPLYAGVDNEQFF. As DNA, the CDR3 is TGCAGCGTACCCCTGTACGCGGGAGTTGACAATGAGCAGTTCTTC.

This rearrangement joins TRBV5-1 to TRBJ1-1; perhaps TRBD1 as D (5 bases). Germline V gives CDR1 SGHRS, CDR2 YFSETQ. Trimming removed 2 bases from V and 1 base from J, with 12 bases in between. The CDR3 is 15 residues long. The CDR3 spells CASSFWGRENTEAFF. The CDR3 coding sequence is TGCGCCAGCAGCTTTTGGGGCAGGGAGAACACTGAAGCTTTCTTT.

In this sample, this clonotype turned up a few times. The chain couples TRBV12-3 or TRBV12-4 to TRBJ2-7; possible D gene TRBD1, 6 bases. The length of the CDR3 is 14 residues. With 4 bases removed from V and 0 bases from J, the gap between germline ends came to 10 bases. This CDR3 reads CASSSDRSSYEQYV. As DNA, the CDR3 is TGTGCCAGCAGTTCCGACAGGAGCTCCTACGAGCAGTACGTC.

This clonotype was seen a few times. The chain links TRBV10-3 to TRBJ2-1, with TRBD1 matching over 7 bases. The CDR3 has 13 amino acids. Germline CDR1 is ENHRY and CDR2 is SYGVKD. J gave up 3 bases and V 9 bases, and 5 bases lay outside the gene matches. Here the CDR3 reads CAMAGTVYNEQFF. The DNA of the CDR3 is TGTGCCATGGCCGGGACAGTCTACAATGAGCAGTTCTTC.

In this sample, this clonotype turned up a few times. The V and J genes are TRBV12-3 or TRBV12-4 and TRBJ1-3; 7 bases agree with TRBD1. This CDR3 has 17 residues. V was clipped by 6 bases and J by 0 bases; unmatched bases: 11. CDR3 region: CASSALQGHSSGNTIYF. The CDR3 DNA follows: TGTGCCAGCAGCGCACTACAGGGGCACAGCTCTGGAAACACCATATATTTT.

The chain employs TRBV12-3 or TRBV12-4 and TRBJ1-1, with 12 nucleotides matching TRBD1. The length of the CDR3 is 14 residues. Losses at the gene ends were 3 bases for V and 10 bases for J; bases not matched to a gene: 6. The CDR3 loop is CASSFGTGGLGAFF. In DNA form, the CDR3 reads TGTGCCAGCAGTTTTGGGACAGGGGGCTTAGGAGCTTTCTTT.